The present T cell receptor beta chain was sequenced within a study of early T cells in non-severe SARS-CoV-2 infection. As for the study in general: Sequencing targeted bulk RNA from unsorted whole blood, leaving chains unpaired.

Germline loops: CDR1 SGHVS, CDR2 FQNEAQ. The CDR3 length is 16 residues. V shed 6 bases, J shed 3 bases, and the junction held 6 bases outside the gene matches. Unique molecular identifier tags were affixed to discrete cDNA molecules. TCRdb re-analysed the 5' RACE reads in MiXCR, keeping a single row per CDR3 protein. The sample carries tens of thousands of distinct CDR3 sequences, over 9% recorded once. This clonotype was picked up many times. Its antigen remains unidentified. The study's findings and limits: Comparison of clonotypes with VDJdb favored anti-spike CD8 responses while missing private and CD4 specificities.

The chain is built from TRBV7-8 and TRBJ2-5; TRBD2 matches 14 bases. What was sequenced was whole blood. The receptor was derived from an adult who was a healthcare worker with PCR-confirmed SARS-CoV-2 infection or an uninfected control (not recorded which). The CDR3 coding sequence is TGTGCCAGCAGGTCACCGACTAGCGGGGGGGAAGAGACCCAGTACTTC. This sequence encodes CASRSPTSGGEETQYF.